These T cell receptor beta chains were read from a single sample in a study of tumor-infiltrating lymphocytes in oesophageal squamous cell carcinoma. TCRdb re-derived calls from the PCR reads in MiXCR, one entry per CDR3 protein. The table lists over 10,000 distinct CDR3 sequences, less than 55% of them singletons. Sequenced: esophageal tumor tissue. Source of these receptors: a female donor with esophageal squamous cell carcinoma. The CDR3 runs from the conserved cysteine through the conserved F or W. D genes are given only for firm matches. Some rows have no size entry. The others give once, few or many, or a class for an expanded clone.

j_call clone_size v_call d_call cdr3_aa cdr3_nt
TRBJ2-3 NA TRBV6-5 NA CASEGGLGGYTFF TGTGCCAGCGAGGGGGGGTTGGGTGGCTACACCTTCTTC
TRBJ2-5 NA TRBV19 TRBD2 CASSRRGRETQYF TGTGCCAGTAGTAGGCGGGGGAGAGAGACCCAGTACTTC
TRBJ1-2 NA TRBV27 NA CASRDPGLKNYGYTF TGTGCCAGCAGAGATCCGGGCCTCAAGAACTATGGCTACACCTTC
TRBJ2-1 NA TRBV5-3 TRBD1 CASSLVRTGSYNEQFF TGTGCCAGCAGCTTGGTTCGGACAGGGTCCTACAATGAGCAGTTCTTC
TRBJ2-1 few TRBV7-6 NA CASSFSGRSYNEQFF TGTGCCAGCAGCTTTAGCGGCCGCTCCTACAATGAGCAGTTCTTC
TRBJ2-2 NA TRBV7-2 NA CASSLVPGVGELFF TGTGCCAGCAGCTTAGTACCCGGAGTCGGGGAGCTGTTTTTT
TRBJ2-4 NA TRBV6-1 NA CASSEGTAPLAKNIQYF TGTGCCAGCAGTGAAGGGACAGCTCCCCTAGCCAAAAACATTCAGTACTTC
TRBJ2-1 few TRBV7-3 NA CASSSSASSYNEQFF TGTGCCAGCAGCTCTAGCGCCTCATCCTACAATGAGCAGTTCTTC
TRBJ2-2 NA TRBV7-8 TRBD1 CASSLADRVGTGELFF TGTGCCAGCAGCTTAGCGGACAGGGTCGGCACCGGGGAGCTGTTTTTT
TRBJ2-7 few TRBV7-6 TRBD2 CASSLGLAGVYEQYF TGTGCCAGCAGCTTAGGGCTAGCGGGAGTTTACGAGCAGTACTTC